A single T cell receptor beta chain is shown here with its context. CDR3 length equals 13 residues. Germline lookup yields CDR1 SQVTM and CDR2 ANQGSEA. The germline V and J ends were trimmed by 5 bases and 2 bases, with 9 bases remaining between them. Some clones are missing from TCRdb's copy, which holds only in-frame ones; the method was immunoSEQ multiplex PCR. The data show some 380,000 clones, with roughly 86% seen just once and 2% to 2.5% held by the top ten. The data are from a study of blood T cell repertoires in COVID-19. This sequence joins TRBV29-1 and TRBJ2-2; D is perhaps TRBD1 (5 bases). The TCR comes from a woman in her forties with acute COVID-19. The sequenced material came from PBMCs or T cells enriched from blood (not recorded which). CDR3 coding DNA: TGCAGCGTTTTGACAGACAACACCGGGGAGCTGTTTTTT. Its protein is CSVLTDNTGELFF.